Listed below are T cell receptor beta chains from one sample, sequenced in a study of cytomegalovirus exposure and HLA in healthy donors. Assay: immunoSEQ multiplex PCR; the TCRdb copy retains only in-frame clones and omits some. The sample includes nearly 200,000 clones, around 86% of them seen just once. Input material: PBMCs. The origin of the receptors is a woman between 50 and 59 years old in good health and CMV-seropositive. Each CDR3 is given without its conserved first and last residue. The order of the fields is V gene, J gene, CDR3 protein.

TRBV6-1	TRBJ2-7	ASRRDIYEQY
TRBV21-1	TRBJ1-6	ASSPPRREALH
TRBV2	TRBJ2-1	ASGPRRGSYNEQF
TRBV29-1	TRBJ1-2	SAGQGSNGYT
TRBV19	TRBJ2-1	ASRALRLAGGSSYNEQF
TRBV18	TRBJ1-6	ASSLSGQIHNSPLH
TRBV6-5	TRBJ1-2	ASSVAGPDYGYT
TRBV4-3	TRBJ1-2	ASSQDLGEGYGYT
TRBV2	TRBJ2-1	ASRGGTSGARQF
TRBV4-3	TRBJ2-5	ASSQDLAGETQY
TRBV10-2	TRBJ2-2	ASSESGQSNTGELF
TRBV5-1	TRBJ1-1	ASSLTGGGETEAF
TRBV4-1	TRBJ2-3	ASSQDGRREAREY
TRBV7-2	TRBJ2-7	ASSLGGGGSYEQY
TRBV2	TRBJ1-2	ASSTQGMRAYGYT
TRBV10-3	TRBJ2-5	AISESTGTAQETQY
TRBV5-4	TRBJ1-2	ASSPDRYYGYT
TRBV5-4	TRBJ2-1	ASSFVQGLNEQF
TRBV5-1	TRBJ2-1	ASSLDSGGGFDEQF
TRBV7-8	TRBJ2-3	ASSLVWRGGLGEDTQY
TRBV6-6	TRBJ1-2	ASSLQGAGGYT
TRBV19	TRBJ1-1	ASSLPGQTTEAF
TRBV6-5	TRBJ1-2	ASQLGAYYGYT
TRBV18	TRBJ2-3	ASSPNQGPDTQY
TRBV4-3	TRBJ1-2	ASSPGQGEIYGYT
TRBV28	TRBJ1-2	ASSLSGGANYGYT
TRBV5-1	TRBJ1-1	ASSGGQGNTEAF
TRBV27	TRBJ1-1	ASSLGLSNTEAF
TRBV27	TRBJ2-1	ASSQDSSYNEQF
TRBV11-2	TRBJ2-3	ASSFLRPSTDTQY
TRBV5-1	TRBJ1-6	ASSFGTYNSPLH